This TCR beta chain was found in a study of shared clonotypes between healthy human individuals. Findings and limits, study-wide: Non-shared clonotypes were found to have lower generation probabilities than the clonotypes that were shared by all four of the sorted-subset donors.

Worth noting for this clone: The antigen is undetermined.

Naivety among CD8 cells was defined by CD45RO negativity and positive CCR7 selection, thereby excluding terminally differentiated effector memory CD45RA+ cells. CDR1 MNHNY and CDR2 SVGAGI come from the germline V gene (reference sequence). Trimming left V 10 bases short and J 5 bases short, with 21 bases between. The CDR3 consists of 15 residues. Sequenced by immunoSEQ multiplex PCR; TCRdb stores in-frame clones only, minus some. The sample shows about 2.1 million clones, over 85% of them seen only once. Sequences were obtained from naive CD8+ T cells from PBMCs. The chain recombines TRBV6-6 with TRBJ1-5; TRBD1 is a possible D gene (5 bases). The TCR was taken from a man in his late teens or twenties in good health. Some clones in this sample may be carry-over from other donors' samples. The CDR3 protein is CATAEGRGVDQPQHF. The CDR3 coding sequence is TGTGCCACGGCTGAAGGGAGGGGTGTAGATCAGCCCCAGCATTTT.